The 16 T cell receptor beta chains below come from one sample, sequenced in a study of OX40 agonist ivuxolimab in advanced cancers. Some clones are missing from TCRdb's copy, which holds only in-frame ones; the method was immunoSEQ multiplex PCR. Of fewer than 50,000 clones in the sample, 60% to 85% were seen once. Sequenced material: CD4+ or CD8+ T cells sorted from blood, taken in a trial of the OX40 agonist ivuxolimab. These receptors were taken from an adult with an advanced solid tumor such as melanoma, head and neck, liver or kidney cancer.

The rearrangement joins TRBV5-4 to TRBJ2-7, with 8 bases lining up with TRBD1. Losses at the gene ends were 2 bases for V and 1 base for J; bases not matched to a gene: 2. Germline lookup yields CDR1 SGHNT and CDR2 YYREEE (reference sequence). This CDR3 is 14 amino acids long. The CDR3 here is CASSFWDRSYEQYF. Here the CDR3 DNA reads TGTGCCAGCAGCTTCTGGGACAGGTCCTACGAGCAGTACTTC.

This clone is a singleton in its sample. This chain connects TRBV18 to TRBJ1-4, with TRBD1 matching over 8 bases. This CDR3 region has 16 residues. V was clipped by 4 bases and J by 0 bases; unmatched bases: 4. CDR1 KGHSH and CDR2 LQKENI come from the germline V gene. CDR3 residues: CASSREQGATNEKLFF. The CDR3 bases are TGTGCCAGCTCACGGGAACAGGGGGCAACTAATGAAAAACTGTTTTTT. Supplemented by reference TRBV18 and TRBJ1-4, the full variable domain reads NAGVMQNPRHLVRRRGQEARLRCSPMKGHSHVYWYRQLPEEGLKFMVYLQKENIIDESGMPKERFSAEFPKEGPSILRIQQVVRGDSAAYFCASSREQGATNEKLFFGSGTQLSVL.

This clone was seen a few times. The V call is TRBV5-1, the J call TRBJ2-7; TRBD2 matches at 9 bases. In germline, CDR1 is SGHRS, CDR2 YFSETQ. The CDR3 sequence is 17 residues long. The V gene end was trimmed by 1 base and the J gene end by 3 bases; junction bases not matched to a gene: 11. The CDR3 reads CASSLNSGSTVSYEQYF. CDR3 nucleotides: TGCGCCAGCAGCTTGAATAGCGGGAGTACGGTAAGCTACGAGCAGTACTTC.

This sequence joins TRBV25-1 and TRBJ1-1; TRBD1 agrees at 8 bases. V dropped 2 bases and J dropped 4; count of bases not matched to a gene: 12. There are 17 residues in the CDR3. CDR1 and CDR2 from the germline V gene are MGHDK and SYGVNS. The CDR3 DNA follows: TGTGCCAGCAGTGAACTCGGACAGGGAGGAAGGAGCACTGAAGCTTTCTTT. The encoded protein is CASSELGQGGRSTEAFF.

This clone turned up a few times. The chain joins TRBV7-6 to TRBJ2-2; a weak D match, TRBD2 (5 bases). Germline values: CDR1 SGHVS, CDR2 FNYEAQ. The CDR3 length is 15 residues. V was trimmed by 1 base and J by 1 base, leaving 7 bases between them. The CDR3 here is CASSLVRGNTGELFF. CDR3 nucleotide sequence: TGTGCCAGCAGCTTAGTTCGGGGGAACACCGGGGAGCTGTTTTTT.

V is TRBV5-4 and J is TRBJ1-2, with 8 bases lining up with TRBD1. The CDR3 extends over 13 amino acids. CDR1 is SGHNT and CDR2 is YYREEE in the germline V gene (reference sequence). With 4 bases clipped from V and 8 bases from J, the junction kept 7 bases outside the gene matches. The CDR3 region is CASSRQQGGGYTF. The CDR3, as DNA: TGTGCCAGCAGCAGGCAACAGGGGGGCGGCTACACCTTC.

This clone was seen a few times. The chain uses TRBV5-1 and TRBJ2-7; TRBD1 aligns across 9 bases. Trimming removed 4 bases from V and 4 bases from J; junction bases left unmatched: 9. The germline CDR1 and CDR2 sequences are SGHRS and YFSETQ. This CDR3 has 15 amino acids. CDR3 protein: CASSTTGQGGYEQYF. CDR3 DNA: TGCGCCAGCAGCACGACGGGACAGGGAGGTTACGAGCAGTACTTC.

The chain links TRBV19 to TRBJ2-2, with TRBD1 identical over 8 bases. The V segment lost 7 bases and the J segment 0 bases; nucleotides outside the gene matches: 4. Germline CDR1 LNHDA, CDR2 SQIVND (reference sequence). The CDR3 loop spans 15 amino acids. The CDR3 nucleotides read TGTGCCAGTAATCCGGGACAGGCGAACACCGGGGAGCTGTTTTTT. The encoded protein is CASNPGQANTGELFF.

The rearrangement uses TRBV19 and TRBJ1-1; 9 bases agree with TRBD1. Unmatched junction bases numbered 9, after V lost 3 bases and J lost 7 bases. In germline, CDR1 is LNHDA, CDR2 SQIVND (reference sequence). This CDR3 has 15 amino acids. CDR3 loop: CASSIRQGGKGEAFF. The CDR3 nucleotides are TGTGCCAGTAGTATCAGACAGGGGGGAAAGGGTGAAGCTTTCTTT.

J is TRBJ1-6 and V is TRBV6-6, with 7 positions matching TRBD1. Losses at the gene ends were 6 bases for V and 13 bases for J; bases not matched to a gene: 12. Per germline, CDR1 MNHNY and CDR2 SVGAGI (reference sequence). The length of the CDR3 is 14 residues. The CDR3 is CASSLGQPTAPLHF. Written as DNA, the CDR3 is TGTGCCAGCAGCTTGGGACAGCCCACGGCGCCCCTCCACTTT.

The chain links TRBV2 to TRBJ2-2; D remains ambiguous. The CDR3 runs to 14 residues. From germline, CDR1 is SNHLY and CDR2 FYNNEI. Trimming cost V 5 bases and J 1 base, with 8 bases left between them. The chain's CDR3 is CASSRLQNTGELFF. CDR3 nucleotides: TGTGCCAGCAGTCGCCTACAGAACACCGGGGAGCTGTTTTTT. The whole variable domain, remainder taken from reference TRBV2 and TRBJ2-2, is EPEVTQTPSHQVTQMGQEVILRCVPISNHLYFYWYRQILGQKVEFLVSFYNNEISEKSEIFDDQFSVERPDGSNFTLKIRSTKLEDSAMYFCASSRLQNTGELFFGEGSRLTVL.

The chain couples TRBV5-4 to TRBJ2-2, with TRBD1 identical over 8 bases. Germline CDR1 SGHNT, CDR2 YYREEE (reference sequence). Trimming took 4 bases from V and 3 from J; bases not matched to a gene: 5. The CDR3 runs 15 residues. In nucleotides, the CDR3 is TGTGCCAGCAGCGGCAGGGGGCTCGACACCGGGGAGCTGTTTTTT. It encodes CASSGRGLDTGELFF. The full variable domain, with the rest looked up from reference TRBV5-4 and TRBJ2-2, is ETGVTQSPTHLIKTRGQQVTLRCSSQSGHNTVSWYQQALGQGPQFIFQYYREEENGRGNFPPRFSGLQFPNYSSELNVNALELDDSALYLCASSGRGLDTGELFFGEGSRLTVL.

This sequence joins TRBV5-1 and TRBJ2-5; 11 bases line up with TRBD2. Unmatched junction bases numbered 7, after V lost 4 bases and J lost 2 bases. Germline assignment: CDR1 SGHRS and CDR2 YFSETQ. The CDR3 is 16 residues long. CDR3 loop: CASSPLTSGVQETQYF. The CDR3 DNA follows: TGCGCCAGCAGCCCCCTGACTAGCGGGGTACAAGAGACCCAGTACTTC.

The CDR3 spells CASSFDRGLTEAFF. CDR3 nucleotide sequence: TGTGCCAGCAGCTTCGACAGGGGGCTAACTGAAGCTTTCTTT. The chain couples TRBV5-6 to TRBJ1-1; 10 nucleotides agree with TRBD1. The germline CDR1 and CDR2 sequences are SGHDT and YYEEEE. The CDR3 runs to 14 residues. Trimming at V came to 2 bases and at J to 5 bases, leaving 3 bases not matched to a gene.

This chain joins TRBV6-1 and TRBJ1-3; D uncertain. CDR1 and CDR2 (germline): MNHNS, SASEGT. V lost 7 bases and J lost 10, with 23 bases in between. The CDR3 is made up of 15 amino acids. The CDR3: CASTPGPASGLTIYF. DNA for the CDR3: TGTGCCAGCACCCCGGGTCCGGCCTCCGGGCTGACCATATATTTT.

In its sample, this clone was seen a few times. The chain recombines TRBV7-2 with TRBJ2-1, with 11 bases matching TRBD2. Trimming took 7 bases from V and 8 from J; bases not matched to a gene: 7. CDR1 SGHTA and CDR2 FQGNSA come from the germline V gene. The CDR3 runs 14 residues. In DNA form, the CDR3 reads TGTGCCAGCAACCCTAGCGGGGGGCCCGATGAGCAGTTCTTC. As protein: CASNPSGGPDEQFF.